These 27 T cell receptor beta chains came from one sample sequenced in a study of blood T cell repertoires in COVID-19. Libraries were prepared by immunoSEQ multiplex PCR; TCRdb keeps only in-frame clonotypes and omits some of them. This sample carries some 76,000 clones, 65% to 85% of them seen once, and the ten largest clones take around 13%. Input material: peripheral blood. The receptor set was obtained from a man in his fifties or sixties with COVID-19, enrolled during active disease.

The rearrangement links TRBV11-1 to TRBJ2-5; D unclear. The CDR3 covers 15 residues. The germline V gene encodes CDR1 SGHAT and CDR2 FQDESV (reference sequence). The V end was cut by 6 bases, the J end by 5 bases, with 19 bases between. The DNA of the CDR3 is TGTGCCAGCAGTCTTGGGCCACGCCTAATTGAGACCCAGTACTTC. Translated: CASSLGPRLIETQYF.

This clone was observed once. CDR3 loop: CASSEFTEAFF. In DNA form, the CDR3 reads TGTGCCAGCTCAGAGTTCACTGAAGCTTTCTTT. The rearrangement joins TRBV18 to TRBJ1-1, with D unclear. Between the trimmed V and J ends, which lost 5 bases and 4 bases, there was a span of 5 bases. Germline V gene lookup returns CDR1 KGHSH and CDR2 LQKENI. The CDR3 consists of 11 residues.

The chain has TRBV6-5 and TRBJ2-7; D is possibly TRBD1 (6 bases). V was pared by 4 bases and J by 4 bases, with 14 bases between. The CDR3 loop spans 14 amino acids. The germline V gene has CDR1 MNHEY and CDR2 SVGAGI. The CDR3 region is CASSSRDKTYEQYF. In nucleotides, the CDR3 is TGTGCCAGCAGTTCCCGGGACAAAACTTACGAGCAGTACTTC.

This sequence joins TRBV28 and TRBJ1-2; 8 bases match TRBD1. V lost 2 bases to trimming and J lost 8 bases; unmatched junction nucleotides: 7. Per the germline V gene, CDR1 is MDHEN and CDR2 is SYDVKM. This CDR3 has 14 residues. The CDR3 here is CASSLGGQARGYTF. CDR3 nucleotides: TGTGCCAGCAGTTTAGGGGGACAGGCTAGGGGCTACACCTTC.

In this sample, this clone turned up once. This sequence may be a read error, since a much larger clone differs from it by one base. The DNA for the CDR3 is TGTGCCAGCAGCTTCAGGGGGCGCGCAAATACGCAGTATTTT. Residues: CASSFRGRANTQYF. This sequence joins TRBV5-4 and TRBJ2-3; 8 bases line up with TRBD1. V trimming: 2 bases; J trimming: 7 bases; junction bases outside the gene matches: 6. CDR3 length equals 14 residues. CDR1 and CDR2 from the germline V gene are SGHNT and YYREEE (reference sequence). The full variable domain, its missing parts supplied by reference TRBV5-4 and TRBJ2-3, is ETGVTQSPTHLIKTRGQQVTLRCSSQSGHNTVSWYQQALGQGPQFIFQYYREEENGRGNFPPRFSGLQFPNYSSELNVNALELDDSALYLCASSFRGRANTQYFGPGTRLTVL.

The chain uses TRBV11-2 and TRBJ2-7; D might be TRBD1 (5 bases). From germline, CDR1 is SGHAT and CDR2 FQNNGV. This CDR3 region has 15 residues. Trimming left V 3 bases short and J 4 bases short, with 16 bases between. CDR3 loop: CASSFVFGAMYEQYF. CDR3 nucleotides: TGTGCCAGCAGCTTTGTGTTTGGGGCTATGTACGAGCAGTACTTC.

The chain recombines TRBV27 with TRBJ2-3; 7 bases are shared with TRBD2. This CDR3 is 17 amino acids long. Unmatched junction bases numbered 12, after V lost 4 bases and J lost 2 bases. Germline V lookup: CDR1 MNHEY, CDR2 SMNVEV (reference sequence). For the CDR3, the DNA is TGTGCCAGCAGTTCCCTTATAGGAGCGGGATCCACAGATACGCAGTATTTT. It translates to CASSSLIGAGSTDTQYF.

The chain is built from TRBV4-2 and TRBJ2-7; TRBD1 matches 9 bases. Per the germline V gene, CDR1 is LGHNA and CDR2 is YNFKEQ. Unmatched junction bases numbered 14, after V lost 0 bases and J lost 2 bases. The CDR3 runs to 19 residues. In nucleotides, the CDR3 is TGTGCCAGCAGCCAAGATATTTCACTAGGGGACAGGGACACCTACGAGCAGTACTTC. Protein: CASSQDISLGDRDTYEQYF.

The chain recombines TRBV11-2 with TRBJ2-1, with D possibly TRBD1 on 5 matching bases. V lost 2 bases, J lost 3 bases, and 8 bases lay in between. This CDR3 has 14 amino acids. Looked up from germline, CDR1 is SGHAT and CDR2 is FQNNGV. CDR3: CASSLYRYYNEQFF. CDR3 bases: TGTGCCAGCAGCTTATACAGGTACTACAATGAGCAGTTCTTC.

The V gene is TRBV19, the J gene TRBJ2-3; no clear D gene. V was trimmed by 2 bases and J by 5 bases, leaving 14 bases between them. Germline CDR1 reads LNHDA; CDR2 reads SQIVND (reference sequence). CDR3 length: 15 residues. CDR3 nucleotides: TGTGCCAGTAGTATAATTGCAGGTTCCCAAGATACGCAGTATTTT. Its protein product is CASSIIAGSQDTQYF.

J is TRBJ1-1 and V is TRBV7-8; D ambiguous. The V gene's germline CDR1 is SGHVS and CDR2 FQNEAQ. The V gene lost 5 bases and the J gene lost 5 bases, with 9 bases spanning the gap. The CDR3 loop spans 12 amino acids. The CDR3 DNA is TGTGCCAGCAGCCCGCGTTTAACTGAAGCTTTCTTT. This translates into CASSPRLTEAFF.

This chain connects TRBV28 to TRBJ2-7, with 8 bases that match TRBD1. V trimming: 3 bases; J trimming: 7 bases; junction bases outside the gene matches: 5. Germline V CDR1 and CDR2: MDHEN, SYDVKM. CDR3 length: 13 residues. CDR3 nucleotides: TGTGCCAGCAGTTTGCCAGGGGGCGGGGAGCAGTACTTC. Protein: CASSLPGGGEQYF.

The chain is built from TRBV28 and TRBJ1-2, with a weak D call TRBD1 (6 bases). The CDR3 loop spans 13 amino acids. The ends were cut back, 6 bases at V and 4 bases at J, with 12 bases in the middle. CDR1 is MDHEN, CDR2 SYDVKM, per germline. The CDR3 region is CASRSQGSYGYTF. The CDR3, as DNA: TGTGCCAGCAGGTCACAGGGATCCTATGGCTACACCTTC.

The rearrangement links TRBV11-3 to TRBJ2-7; 13 bases line up with TRBD2. CDR3 length: 14 amino acids. V shed 4 bases and J 6 bases; nucleotides not matched to a gene: 3. CDR1 is SGHNT, CDR2 YENEEA, per germline. The DNA for the CDR3 is TGTGCCAGCAGCTCCGGGACTAGCGGGACCGAGCAGTACTTC. Protein product: CASSSGTSGTEQYF.

This chain joins TRBV5-1 and TRBJ1-2, with 7 bases fitting TRBD1. Germline values: CDR1 SGHRS, CDR2 YFSETQ. This CDR3 contains 15 residues. The ends lost 4 bases at V and 8 bases at J; junction bases unmatched: 14. The CDR3 loop reads CASSRDRQGGTGYTF. The CDR3 nucleotides read TGCGCCAGCAGCCGGGATCGACAGGGTGGTACGGGCTACACCTTC.

This clone was detected only a few times. The gene calls are TRBV20-1 and TRBJ1-4; no definite D call. The CDR3 is 13 amino acids. Germline CDR1 and CDR2: DFQATT and SNEGSKA (reference sequence). V lost 3 bases and J lost 10, with 15 bases in between. The CDR3 DNA is TGCAGTGCTAGTTACGGAGATCGTGGAAAACTGTTTTTT. It encodes CSASYGDRGKLFF.

The V call is TRBV11-2, the J call TRBJ2-7, with 9 bases aligning to TRBD1. This CDR3 region has 15 residues. With V trimmed by 4 bases and J by 2 bases, 6 bases remained unmatched. The V gene's germline CDR1 is SGHAT and CDR2 FQNNGV. In DNA form, the CDR3 reads TGTGCCAGCAGCTCCACCGGGACAGGGACCTACGAGCAGTACTTC. Protein sequence: CASSSTGTGTYEQYF.

The rearrangement links TRBV11-2 to TRBJ1-1; 11 bases agree with TRBD1. CDR3 length: 15 amino acids. The germline gives CDR1 SGHAT, CDR2 FQNNGV. The V segment lost 4 bases and the J segment 5 bases; nucleotides outside the gene matches: 6. CDR3 sequence (DNA): TGTGCCAGCAGCTATGGGACAGGGGGAAGTACTGAAGCTTTCTTT. Protein sequence: CASSYGTGGSTEAFF.

This clone appeared a few times. This chain connects TRBV6-2 or TRBV6-3 to TRBJ2-5; TRBD1 matches at 9 bases. The CDR3 totals 15 residues. The germline gives CDR1 MNHEY, CDR2 SVGEGT. After removal of 2 bases from V and 5 bases from J, the junction contained 6 bases not matched to a gene. The CDR3 region has the DNA TGTGCCAGCAGTTACCGGGACGGACAGGGGGAGACCCAGTACTTC. It yields the protein CASSYRDGQGETQYF.

The chain uses TRBV6-2 or TRBV6-3 and TRBJ1-5; a possible D gene is TRBD1 (5 bases). The CDR3 is made up of 17 amino acids. The V gene's germline CDR1 is MNHEY and CDR2 SVGEGT. Trimming cost V 2 bases and J 8 bases, with 22 bases left between them. This CDR3 is CASSYRTGPTPMEPQHF. In DNA form, the CDR3 reads TGTGCCAGCAGTTACCGCACAGGCCCTACACCAATGGAGCCCCAGCATTTT.

The chain combines TRBV19 with TRBJ2-1; TRBD2 aligns across 7 bases. V gave up 8 bases and J gave up 7 bases; unmatched junction bases: 8. CDR1 and CDR2 (germline): LNHDA, SQIVND (reference sequence). The CDR3 totals 13 residues. CDR3 bases: TGTGCCAGTCGGAGAGCGGGATTGAATGAGCAGTTCTTC. This codes for CASRRAGLNEQFF.

This chain joins TRBV27 and TRBJ1-5; 9 bases are shared with TRBD1. V was clipped by 0 bases and J by 5 bases; unmatched bases: 2. This CDR3 comprises 15 residues. From germline, CDR1 is MNHEY and CDR2 SMNVEV (reference sequence). This CDR3 reads CASSLSTGGHQPQHF. The CDR3 nucleotides read TGTGCCAGCAGTTTATCTACAGGGGGCCATCAGCCCCAGCATTTT.

This clone has just a few counts. The chain employs TRBV7-9 and TRBJ2-7; 9 bases are shared with TRBD2. CDR1 and CDR2 from the germline V gene are SEHNR and FQNEAQ (reference sequence). V trimming: 2 bases; J trimming: 2 bases; junction bases outside the gene matches: 1. The CDR3 is made up of 14 amino acids. The CDR3 bases are TGTGCCAGCAGCTTACTAGCGGGACCCTACGAGCAGTACTTC. This codes for CASSLLAGPYEQYF.

The rearrangement joins TRBV28 to TRBJ1-5; TRBD1 matches 9 bases. This CDR3 has 15 amino acids. Per the germline V gene, CDR1 is MDHEN and CDR2 is SYDVKM. Unmatched junction bases numbered 8, after V lost 5 bases and J lost 6 bases. CDR3 in amino acids: CASSPGQGWGQPQHF. The CDR3 nucleotides read TGTGCCAGCAGTCCCGGACAGGGGTGGGGTCAGCCCCAGCATTTT.

The V and J genes are TRBV7-9 and TRBJ2-2; D perhaps matches TRBD2 (7 bases). The germline V gene encodes CDR1 SEHNR and CDR2 FQNEAQ (reference sequence). V lost 3 bases and J lost 3, with 8 bases in between. The CDR3 extends over 14 amino acids. The chain's CDR3 is CASSFGGHTGELFF. CDR3 DNA sequence: TGTGCCAGCAGCTTCGGGGGGCACACCGGGGAGCTGTTTTTT.

The V and J genes are TRBV11-2 and TRBJ2-1; 9 positions match TRBD2. J gave up 8 bases and V 8 bases, and 10 bases lay outside the gene matches. The germline V gene has CDR1 SGHAT and CDR2 FQNNGV. The CDR3 runs 14 residues. In nucleotides, the CDR3 is TGTGCCAGCGGACGGGGACTAGCCGATCATGAGCAGTTCTTC. Protein sequence: CASGRGLADHEQFF.

J is TRBJ1-2 and V is TRBV6-5; 7 nucleotides align to TRBD1. The CDR3 runs 13 residues. CDR1 is MNHEY, CDR2 SVGAGI, per germline. With 5 bases clipped from V and 5 bases from J, the junction kept 5 bases outside the gene matches. The CDR3 reads CASSPEGAYGYTF. For the CDR3, the DNA is TGTGCCAGCAGTCCCGAGGGGGCGTATGGCTACACCTTC.